The clone carrying this T cell receptor (beta chain) was found many times. No antigen is known for it. The CDR3 is cut off 3 residues early in the read; its end comes from the germline J gene. The data stem from a study of T cell clonality in common variable immunodeficiency. Broader study findings: Shared TCRbeta clones were fewer between CVID subjects than controls. Compared with healthy controls, CVID subjects showed increased TCRbeta clonality, mostly in about a third.

Produced via immunoSEQ multiplex PCR; TCRdb's table is partial and in-frame only. The sample contains some 45,000 clones, none occurring once; about 2.2% lies in the top ten. Unmatched junction bases numbered 9, after V lost 6 bases and J lost 5 bases. Germline V gene data show CDR1 as GTSNPN and CDR2 as SVGIG (reference sequence). The CDR3 has 13 amino acids. This sequence originates from a person aged 18 to 70 in good health. The chain recombines TRBV30 with TRBJ1-2; 7 bases fit TRBD1. The specimen was peripheral blood mononuclear cells. The CDR3 is CACPLQGQYGYTF. The CDR3 bases that were read are TGTGCCTGCCCTTTACAGGGGCAATATGGC. Supplemented by reference TRBV30 and TRBJ1-2, the full variable domain reads SQTIHQWPATLVQPVGSPLSLECTVEGTSNPNLYWYRQAAGRGLQLLFYSVGIGQISSEVPQNLSASRPQDRQFILSSKKLLLSDSGFYLCACPLQGQYGYTFGSGTRLTVV.